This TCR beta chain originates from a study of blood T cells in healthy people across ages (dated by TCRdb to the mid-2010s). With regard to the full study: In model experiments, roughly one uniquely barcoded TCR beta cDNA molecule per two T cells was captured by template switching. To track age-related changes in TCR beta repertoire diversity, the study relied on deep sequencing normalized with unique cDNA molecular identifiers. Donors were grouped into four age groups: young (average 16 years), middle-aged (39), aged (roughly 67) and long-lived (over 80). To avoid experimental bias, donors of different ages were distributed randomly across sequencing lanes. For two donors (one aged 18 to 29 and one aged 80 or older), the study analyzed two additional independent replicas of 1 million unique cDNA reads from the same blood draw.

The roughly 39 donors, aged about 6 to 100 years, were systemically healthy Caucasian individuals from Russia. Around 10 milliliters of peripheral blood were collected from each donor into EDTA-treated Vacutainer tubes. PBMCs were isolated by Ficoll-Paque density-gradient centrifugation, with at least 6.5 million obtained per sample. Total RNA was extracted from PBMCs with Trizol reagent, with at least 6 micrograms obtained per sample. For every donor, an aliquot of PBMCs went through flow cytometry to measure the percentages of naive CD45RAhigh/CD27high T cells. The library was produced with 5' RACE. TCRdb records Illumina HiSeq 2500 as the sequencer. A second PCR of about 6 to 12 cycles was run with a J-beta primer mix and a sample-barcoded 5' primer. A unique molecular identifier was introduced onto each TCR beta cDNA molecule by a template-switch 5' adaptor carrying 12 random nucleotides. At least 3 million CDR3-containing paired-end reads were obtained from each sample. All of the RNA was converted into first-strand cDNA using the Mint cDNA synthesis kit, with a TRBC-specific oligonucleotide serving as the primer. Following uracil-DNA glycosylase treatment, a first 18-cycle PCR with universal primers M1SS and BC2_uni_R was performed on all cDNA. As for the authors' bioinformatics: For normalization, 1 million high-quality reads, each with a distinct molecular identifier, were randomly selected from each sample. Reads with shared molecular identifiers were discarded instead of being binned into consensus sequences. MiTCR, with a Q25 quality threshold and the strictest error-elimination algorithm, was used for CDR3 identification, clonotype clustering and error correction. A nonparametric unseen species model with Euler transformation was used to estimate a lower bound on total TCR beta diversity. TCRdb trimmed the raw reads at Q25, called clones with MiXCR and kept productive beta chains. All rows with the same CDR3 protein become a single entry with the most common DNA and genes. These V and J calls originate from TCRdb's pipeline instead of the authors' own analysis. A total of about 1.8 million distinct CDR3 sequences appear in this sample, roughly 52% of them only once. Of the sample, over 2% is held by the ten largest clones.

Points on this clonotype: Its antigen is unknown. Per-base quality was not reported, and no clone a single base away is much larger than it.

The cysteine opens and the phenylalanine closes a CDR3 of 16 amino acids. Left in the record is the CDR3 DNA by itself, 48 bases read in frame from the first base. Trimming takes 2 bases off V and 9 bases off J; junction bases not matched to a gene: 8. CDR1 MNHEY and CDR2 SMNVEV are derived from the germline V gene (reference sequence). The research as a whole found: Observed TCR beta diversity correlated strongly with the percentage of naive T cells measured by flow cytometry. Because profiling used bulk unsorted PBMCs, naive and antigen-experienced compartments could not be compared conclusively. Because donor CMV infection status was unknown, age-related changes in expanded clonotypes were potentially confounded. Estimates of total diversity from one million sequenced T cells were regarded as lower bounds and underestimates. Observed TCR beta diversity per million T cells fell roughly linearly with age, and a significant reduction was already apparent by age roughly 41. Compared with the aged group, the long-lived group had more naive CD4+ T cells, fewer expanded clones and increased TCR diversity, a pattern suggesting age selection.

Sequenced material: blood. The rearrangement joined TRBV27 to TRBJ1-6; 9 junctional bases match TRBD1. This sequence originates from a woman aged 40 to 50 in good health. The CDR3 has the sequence CASSLTGTGSRSPLHF. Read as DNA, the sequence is TGTGCCAGCAGTTTAACTGGGACAGGGAGTCGTTCACCCCTCCACTTT.